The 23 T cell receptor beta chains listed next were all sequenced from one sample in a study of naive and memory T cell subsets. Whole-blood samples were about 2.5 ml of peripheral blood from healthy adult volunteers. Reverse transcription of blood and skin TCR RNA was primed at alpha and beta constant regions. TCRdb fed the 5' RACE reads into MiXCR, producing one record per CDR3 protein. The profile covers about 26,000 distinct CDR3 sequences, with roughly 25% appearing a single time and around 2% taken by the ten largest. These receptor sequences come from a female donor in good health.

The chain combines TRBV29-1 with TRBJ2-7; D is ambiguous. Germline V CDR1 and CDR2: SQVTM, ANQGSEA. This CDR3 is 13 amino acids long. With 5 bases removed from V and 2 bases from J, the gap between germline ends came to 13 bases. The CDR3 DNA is TGCAGCGTTACTCCTGCGGCCGCCTACGAGCAGTACTTC. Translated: CSVTPAAAYEQYF.

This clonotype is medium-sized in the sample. The CDR3 region is CASGPRTAYNEQFF. CDR3 in DNA: TGTGCCAGCGGCCCTAGGACGGCCTACAATGAGCAGTTCTTC. V is TRBV7-8 and J is TRBJ2-1; D remains ambiguous. V lost 8 bases, J lost 2 bases, and 13 bases lay in between. This CDR3 is 14 amino acids long. Germline V gene sequence: CDR1 SGHVS, CDR2 FQNEAQ. The entire variable domain, with the rest obtained from reference TRBV7-8 and TRBJ2-1, is as follows: GAGVSQSPRYKVAKRGQDVALRCDPISGHVSLFWYQQALGQGPEFLTYFQNEAQLDKSGLPSDRFFAERPEGSVSTLKIQRTQQEDSAVYLCASGPRTAYNEQFFGPGTRLTVL.

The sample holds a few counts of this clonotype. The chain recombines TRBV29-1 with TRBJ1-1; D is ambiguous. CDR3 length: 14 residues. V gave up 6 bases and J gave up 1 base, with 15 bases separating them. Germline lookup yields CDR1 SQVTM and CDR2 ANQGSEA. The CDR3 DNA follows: TGCAGCGTGAACACGTTCTTGACGAACACTGAAGCTTTCTTT. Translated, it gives CSVNTFLTNTEAFF.

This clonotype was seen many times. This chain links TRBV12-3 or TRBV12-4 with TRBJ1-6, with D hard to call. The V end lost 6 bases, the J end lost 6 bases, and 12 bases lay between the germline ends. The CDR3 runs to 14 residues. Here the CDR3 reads CASSPNWGNSPLHF. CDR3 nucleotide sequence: TGTGCCAGCAGCCCGAACTGGGGTAATTCACCCCTCCACTTT.

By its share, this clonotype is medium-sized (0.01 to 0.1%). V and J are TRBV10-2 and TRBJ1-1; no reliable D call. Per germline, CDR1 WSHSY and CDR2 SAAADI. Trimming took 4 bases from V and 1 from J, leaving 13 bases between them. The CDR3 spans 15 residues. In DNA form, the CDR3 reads TGCGCCAGCAGTGCGGTGGGCCTGGGGAACACTGAAGCTTTCTTT. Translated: CASSAVGLGNTEAFF.

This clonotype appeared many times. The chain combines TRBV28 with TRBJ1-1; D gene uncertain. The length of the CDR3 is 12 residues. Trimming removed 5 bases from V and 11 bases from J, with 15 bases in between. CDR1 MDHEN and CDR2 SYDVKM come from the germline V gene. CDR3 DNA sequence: TGTGCCAGCAGTCCCCACACGGTCTCTGCTTTCTTT. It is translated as CASSPHTVSAFF.

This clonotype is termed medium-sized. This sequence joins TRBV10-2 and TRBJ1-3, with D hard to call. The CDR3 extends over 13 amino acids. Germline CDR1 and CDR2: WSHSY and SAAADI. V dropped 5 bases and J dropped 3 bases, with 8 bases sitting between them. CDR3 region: CASSYLGGNTIYF. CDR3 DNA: TGCGCCAGCAGTTATTTAGGTGGAAACACCATATATTTT.

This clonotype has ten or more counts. CDR3 amino acids: CASQSLGEAFF. DNA for the CDR3: TGTGCCAGCCAGAGTTTAGGGGAAGCTTTCTTT. The rearrangement links TRBV6-5 to TRBJ1-1; D not certain. Germline CDR1 is MNHEY and CDR2 is SVGAGI. V was shortened by 8 bases and J by 8 bases, with 12 bases between the two germline ends. This CDR3 is 11 amino acids long.

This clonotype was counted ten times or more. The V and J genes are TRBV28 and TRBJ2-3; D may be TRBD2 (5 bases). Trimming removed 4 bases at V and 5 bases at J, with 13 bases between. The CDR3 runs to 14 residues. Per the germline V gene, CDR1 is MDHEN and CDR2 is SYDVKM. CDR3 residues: CASSSPLGVDTQYF. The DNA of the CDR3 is TGTGCCAGCAGTTCTCCTTTGGGAGTAGATACGCAGTATTTT.

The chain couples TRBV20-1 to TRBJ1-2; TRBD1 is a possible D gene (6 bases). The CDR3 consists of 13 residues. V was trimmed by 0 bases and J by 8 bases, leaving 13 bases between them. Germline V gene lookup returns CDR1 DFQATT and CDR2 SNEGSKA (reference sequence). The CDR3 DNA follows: TGCAGTGCTAGAGATCCCAGGGGTGGGGGCTACACCTTC. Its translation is CSARDPRGGGYTF.

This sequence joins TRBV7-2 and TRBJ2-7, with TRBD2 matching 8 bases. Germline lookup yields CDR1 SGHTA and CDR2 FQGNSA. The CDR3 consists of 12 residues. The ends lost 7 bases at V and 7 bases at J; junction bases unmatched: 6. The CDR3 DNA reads TGTGCCAGCACCTCCCCGGGGGGGGAGCAGTACTTC. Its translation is CASTSPGGEQYF.

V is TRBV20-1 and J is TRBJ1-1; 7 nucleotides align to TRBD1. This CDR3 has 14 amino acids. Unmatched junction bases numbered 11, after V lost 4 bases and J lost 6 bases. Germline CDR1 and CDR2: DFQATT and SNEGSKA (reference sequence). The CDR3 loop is CSAKRRQGYSEAFF. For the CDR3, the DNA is TGCAGTGCTAAAAGGCGACAGGGCTATTCTGAAGCTTTCTTT.

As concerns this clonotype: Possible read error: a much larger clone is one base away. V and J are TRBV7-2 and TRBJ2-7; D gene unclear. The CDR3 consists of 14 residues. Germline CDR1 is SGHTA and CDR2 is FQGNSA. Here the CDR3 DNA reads TGTGTCAGCAGCTTAACGGGTAGCTCCTACGAGCAGTACTTC. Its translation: CVSSLTGSSYEQYF. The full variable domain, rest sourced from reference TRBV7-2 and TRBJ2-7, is GAGVSQSPSNKVTEKGKDVELRCDPISGHTALYWYRQSLGQGLEFLIYFQGNSAPDKSGLPSDRFSAERTGGSVSTLTIQRTQQEDSAVYLCVSSLTGSSYEQYFGPGTRLTVT.

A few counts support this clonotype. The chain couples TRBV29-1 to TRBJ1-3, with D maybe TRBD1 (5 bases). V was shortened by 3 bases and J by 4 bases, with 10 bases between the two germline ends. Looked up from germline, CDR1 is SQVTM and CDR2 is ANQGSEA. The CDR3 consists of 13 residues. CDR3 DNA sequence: TGCAGCGTTGACGGGGGAAGGGGAAACACCATATATTTT. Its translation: CSVDGGRGNTIYF.

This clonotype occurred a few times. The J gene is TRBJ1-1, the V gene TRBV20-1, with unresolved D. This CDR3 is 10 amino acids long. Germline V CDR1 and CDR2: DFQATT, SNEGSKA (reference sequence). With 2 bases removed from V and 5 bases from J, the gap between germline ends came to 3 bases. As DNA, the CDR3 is TGCAGTGCTAGAAGTACTGAAGCTTTCTTT. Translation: CSARSTEAFF.

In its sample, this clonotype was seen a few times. The CDR3 here is CSGGQGLETQYF. For the CDR3, the DNA is TGCAGCGGGGGACAGGGATTAGAGACCCAGTACTTC. The chain couples TRBV29-1 to TRBJ2-5, with 9 positions matching TRBD1. CDR1 and CDR2 (germline): SQVTM, ANQGSEA. The J segment lost 4 bases and the V segment lost 7 bases, leaving 4 bases of the junction unmatched. This CDR3 spans 12 amino acids.

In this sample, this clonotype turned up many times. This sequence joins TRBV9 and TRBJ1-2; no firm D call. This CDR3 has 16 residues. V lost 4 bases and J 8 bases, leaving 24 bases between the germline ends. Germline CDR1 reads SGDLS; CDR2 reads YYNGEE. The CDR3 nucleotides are TGTGCCAGCAGCCCCTCACGGGGTTCTCTTCCGAGGGGCTACACCTTC. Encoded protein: CASSPSRGSLPRGYTF.

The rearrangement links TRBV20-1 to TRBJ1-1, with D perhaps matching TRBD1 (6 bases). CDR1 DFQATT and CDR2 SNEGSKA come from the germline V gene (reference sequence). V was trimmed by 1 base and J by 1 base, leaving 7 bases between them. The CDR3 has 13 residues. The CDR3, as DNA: TGCAGTGCTAGAGCCAGGGGGAACACTGAAGCTTTCTTT. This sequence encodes CSARARGNTEAFF.

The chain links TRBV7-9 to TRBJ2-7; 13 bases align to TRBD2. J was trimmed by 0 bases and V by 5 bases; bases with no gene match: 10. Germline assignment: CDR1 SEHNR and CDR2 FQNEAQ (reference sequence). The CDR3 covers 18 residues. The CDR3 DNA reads TGTGCCAGCAGCGGAACGGGACTAGCGGGACGTAACTCCTACGAGCAGTACTTC. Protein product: CASSGTGLAGRNSYEQYF.

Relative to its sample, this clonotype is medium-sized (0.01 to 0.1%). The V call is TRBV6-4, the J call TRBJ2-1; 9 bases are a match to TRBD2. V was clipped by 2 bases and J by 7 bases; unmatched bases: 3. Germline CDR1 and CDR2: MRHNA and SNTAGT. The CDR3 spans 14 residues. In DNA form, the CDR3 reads TGTGCCAGCAGTGACGCGGGGGGGATGAATGAGCAGTTCTTC. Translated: CASSDAGGMNEQFF.

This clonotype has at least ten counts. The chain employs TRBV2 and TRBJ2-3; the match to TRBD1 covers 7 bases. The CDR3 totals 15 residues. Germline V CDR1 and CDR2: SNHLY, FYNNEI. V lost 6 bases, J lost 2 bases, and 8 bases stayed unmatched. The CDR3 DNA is TGTGCCAGCAGCGGTCGACAGGGCATCACAGATACGCAGTATTTT. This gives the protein CASSGRQGITDTQYF.

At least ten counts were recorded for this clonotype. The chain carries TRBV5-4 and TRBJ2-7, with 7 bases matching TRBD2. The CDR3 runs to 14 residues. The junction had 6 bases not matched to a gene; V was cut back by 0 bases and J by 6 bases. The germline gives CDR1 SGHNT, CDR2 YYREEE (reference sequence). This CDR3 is CASSLGTWGGEQYF. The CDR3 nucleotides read TGTGCCAGCAGCTTGGGGACTTGGGGGGGCGAGCAGTACTTC. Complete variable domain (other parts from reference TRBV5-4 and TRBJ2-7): ETGVTQSPTHLIKTRGQQVTLRCSSQSGHNTVSWYQQALGQGPQFIFQYYREEENGRGNFPPRFSGLQFPNYSSELNVNALELDDSALYLCASSLGTWGGEQYFGPGTRLTVT.

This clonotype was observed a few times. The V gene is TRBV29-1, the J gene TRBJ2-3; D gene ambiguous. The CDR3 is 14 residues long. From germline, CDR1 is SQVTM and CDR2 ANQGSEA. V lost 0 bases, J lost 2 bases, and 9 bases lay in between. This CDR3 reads CSVEEGKATDTQYF. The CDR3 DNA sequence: TGCAGCGTTGAAGAGGGGAAGGCCACAGATACGCAGTATTTT.